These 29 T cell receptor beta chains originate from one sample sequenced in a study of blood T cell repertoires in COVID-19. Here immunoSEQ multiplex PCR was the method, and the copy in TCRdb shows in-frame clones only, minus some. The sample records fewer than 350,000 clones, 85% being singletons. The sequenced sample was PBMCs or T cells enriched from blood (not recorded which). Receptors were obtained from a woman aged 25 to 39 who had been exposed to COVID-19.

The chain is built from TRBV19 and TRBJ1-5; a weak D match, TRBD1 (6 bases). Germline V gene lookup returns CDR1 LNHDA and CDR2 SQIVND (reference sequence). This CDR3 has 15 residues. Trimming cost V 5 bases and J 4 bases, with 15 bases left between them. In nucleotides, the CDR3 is TGTGCCAGTAGTCGGGGCCAGGGGATAAATCAGCCCCAGCATTTT. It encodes CASSRGQGINQPQHF.

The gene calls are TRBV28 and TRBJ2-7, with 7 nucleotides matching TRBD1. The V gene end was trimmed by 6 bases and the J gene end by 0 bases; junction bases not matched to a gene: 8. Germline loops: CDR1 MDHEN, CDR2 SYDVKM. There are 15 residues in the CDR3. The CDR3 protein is CASSPTGSSSYEQYF. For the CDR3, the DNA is TGTGCCAGCAGCCCGACAGGGTCGAGCTCCTACGAGCAGTACTTC.

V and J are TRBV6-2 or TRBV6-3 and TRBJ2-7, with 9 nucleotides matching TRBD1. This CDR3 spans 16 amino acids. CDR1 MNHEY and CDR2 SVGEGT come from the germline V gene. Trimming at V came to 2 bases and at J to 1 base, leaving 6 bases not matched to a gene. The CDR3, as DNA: TGTGCCAGCAGTTACCGTACAGGGGGCTCATCCTACGAGCAGTACTTC. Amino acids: CASSYRTGGSSYEQYF.

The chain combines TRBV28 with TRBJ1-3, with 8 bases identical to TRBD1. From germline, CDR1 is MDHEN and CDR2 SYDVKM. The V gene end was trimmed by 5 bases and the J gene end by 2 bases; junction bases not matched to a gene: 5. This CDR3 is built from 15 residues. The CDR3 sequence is CASSGRTGPGNTIYF. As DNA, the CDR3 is TGTGCCAGCAGTGGAAGGACAGGGCCTGGAAACACCATATATTTT.

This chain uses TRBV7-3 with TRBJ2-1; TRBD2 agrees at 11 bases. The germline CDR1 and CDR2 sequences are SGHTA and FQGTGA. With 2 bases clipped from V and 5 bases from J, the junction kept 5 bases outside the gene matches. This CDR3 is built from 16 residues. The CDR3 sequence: CASSLGTSGSHNEQFF. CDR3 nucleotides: TGTGCCAGCAGCTTAGGTACTAGCGGGAGCCACAATGAGCAGTTCTTC.

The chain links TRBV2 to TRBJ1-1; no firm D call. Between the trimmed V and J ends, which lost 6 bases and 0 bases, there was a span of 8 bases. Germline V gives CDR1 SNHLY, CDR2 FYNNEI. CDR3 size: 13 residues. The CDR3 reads CASSAEMNTEAFF. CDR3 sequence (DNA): TGTGCCAGCAGCGCCGAGATGAACACTGAAGCTTTCTTT.

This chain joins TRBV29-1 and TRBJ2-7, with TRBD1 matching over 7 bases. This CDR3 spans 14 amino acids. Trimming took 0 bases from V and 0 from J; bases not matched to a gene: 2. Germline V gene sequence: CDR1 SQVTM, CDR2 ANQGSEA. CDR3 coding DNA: TGCAGCGTTGAAGAGGACAGGCCCTCCTACGAGCAGTACTTC. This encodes CSVEEDRPSYEQYF.

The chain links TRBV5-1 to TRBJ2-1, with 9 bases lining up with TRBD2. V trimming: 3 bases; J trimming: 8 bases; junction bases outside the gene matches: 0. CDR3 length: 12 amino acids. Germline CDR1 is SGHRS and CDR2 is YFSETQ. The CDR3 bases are TGCGCCAGCAGCTCTAGCGGGGATGAGCAGTTCTTC. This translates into CASSSSGDEQFF.

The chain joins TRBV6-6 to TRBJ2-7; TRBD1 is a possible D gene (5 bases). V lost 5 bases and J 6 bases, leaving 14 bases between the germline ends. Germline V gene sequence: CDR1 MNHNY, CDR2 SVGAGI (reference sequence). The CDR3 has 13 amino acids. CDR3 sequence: CASSPIRESEQYF. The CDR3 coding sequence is TGTGCCAGCAGTCCGATCAGGGAATCCGAGCAGTACTTC.

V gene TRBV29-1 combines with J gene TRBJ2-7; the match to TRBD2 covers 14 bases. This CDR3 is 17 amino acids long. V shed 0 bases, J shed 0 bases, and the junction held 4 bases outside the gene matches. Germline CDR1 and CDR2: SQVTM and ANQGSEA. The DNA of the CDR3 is TGCAGCGTTGAAGATGGGGGACTAGCGGGAGTCTCCTACGAGCAGTACTTC. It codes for CSVEDGGLAGVSYEQYF.

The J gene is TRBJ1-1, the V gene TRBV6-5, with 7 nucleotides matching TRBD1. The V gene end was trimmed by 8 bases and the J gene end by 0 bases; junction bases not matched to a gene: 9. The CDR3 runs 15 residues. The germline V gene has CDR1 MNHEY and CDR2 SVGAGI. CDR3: CASLWDRSMNTEAFF. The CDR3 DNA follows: TGTGCCAGCCTATGGGACAGATCGATGAACACTGAAGCTTTCTTT.

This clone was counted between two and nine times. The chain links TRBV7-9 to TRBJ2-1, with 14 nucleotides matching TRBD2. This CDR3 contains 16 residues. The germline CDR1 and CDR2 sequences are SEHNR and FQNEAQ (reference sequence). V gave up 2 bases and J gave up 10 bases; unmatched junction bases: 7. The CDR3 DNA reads TGTGCCAGCAGCTTACCCTTGGGACTAGCGGGGGCCGAGCAGTTCTTC. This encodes CASSLPLGLAGAEQFF.

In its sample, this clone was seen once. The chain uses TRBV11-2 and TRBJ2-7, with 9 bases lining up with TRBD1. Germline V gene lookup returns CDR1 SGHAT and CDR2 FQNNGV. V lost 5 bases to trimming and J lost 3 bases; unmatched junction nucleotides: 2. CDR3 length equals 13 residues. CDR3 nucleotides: TGTGCCAGCAGCCCGGGACAGGGCTACGAGCAGTACTTC. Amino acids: CASSPGQGYEQYF. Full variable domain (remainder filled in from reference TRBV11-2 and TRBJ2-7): EAGVAQSPRYKIIEKRQSVAFWCNPISGHATLYWYQQILGQGPKLLIQFQNNGVVDDSQLPKDRFSAERLKGVDSTLKIQPAKLEDSAVYLCASSPGQGYEQYFGPGTRLTVT.

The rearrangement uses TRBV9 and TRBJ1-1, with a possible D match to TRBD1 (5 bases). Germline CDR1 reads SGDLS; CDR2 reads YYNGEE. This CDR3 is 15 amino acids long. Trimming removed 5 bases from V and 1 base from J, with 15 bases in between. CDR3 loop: CASRILDTSNTEAFF. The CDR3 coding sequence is TGTGCCAGCAGGATACTGGACACCTCGAACACTGAAGCTTTCTTT.

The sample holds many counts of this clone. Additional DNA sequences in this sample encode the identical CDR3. The DNA of the CDR3 is TGTGCCAGCAGCGGTCTAGTGGTCAATGAGCAGTTCTTC. It codes for CASSGLVVNEQFF. This chain connects TRBV9 to TRBJ2-1; no clear D gene. CDR3 length: 13 residues. Trimming left V 3 bases short and J 6 bases short, with 10 bases between. CDR1 SGDLS and CDR2 YYNGEE come from the germline V gene.

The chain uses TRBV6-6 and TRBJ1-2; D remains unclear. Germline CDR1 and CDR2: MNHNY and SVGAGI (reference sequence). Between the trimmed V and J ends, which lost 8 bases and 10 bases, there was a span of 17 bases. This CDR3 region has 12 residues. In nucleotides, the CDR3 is TGTGCCAGCTCCCTCCACTTTTCCCTCTACACCTTC. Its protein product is CASSLHFSLYTF.

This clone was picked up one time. DNA of the CDR3: TGTGCCAGCAAGGGGCCTGTGGGCACTGAAGCTTTCTTT. Its translation: CASKGPVGTEAFF. This chain joins TRBV2 and TRBJ1-1; possible D gene TRBD1, 5 bases. The V end was cut by 7 bases, the J end by 4 bases, with 13 bases between. This CDR3 region has 13 residues. From germline, CDR1 is SNHLY and CDR2 FYNNEI.

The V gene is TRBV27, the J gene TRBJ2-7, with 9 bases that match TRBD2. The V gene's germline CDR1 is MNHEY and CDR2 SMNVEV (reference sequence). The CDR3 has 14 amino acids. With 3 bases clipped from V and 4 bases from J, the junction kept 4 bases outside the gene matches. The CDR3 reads CASSFSGRGYEQYF. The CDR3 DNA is TGTGCCAGCAGTTTTAGCGGGAGAGGGTACGAGCAGTACTTC.

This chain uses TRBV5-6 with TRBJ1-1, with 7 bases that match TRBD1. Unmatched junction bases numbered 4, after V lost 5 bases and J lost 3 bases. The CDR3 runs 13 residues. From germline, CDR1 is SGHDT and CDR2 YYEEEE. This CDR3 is CASRGDRDTEAFF. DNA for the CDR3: TGTGCCAGCAGGGGTGACAGGGACACTGAAGCTTTCTTT.

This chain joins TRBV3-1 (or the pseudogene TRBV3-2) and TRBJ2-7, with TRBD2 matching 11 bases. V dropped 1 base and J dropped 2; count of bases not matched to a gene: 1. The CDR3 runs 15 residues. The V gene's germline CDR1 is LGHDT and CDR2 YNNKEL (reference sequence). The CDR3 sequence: CASSQAGLAAYEQYF. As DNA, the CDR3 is TGTGCCAGCAGCCAAGCGGGACTAGCGGCCTACGAGCAGTACTTC.

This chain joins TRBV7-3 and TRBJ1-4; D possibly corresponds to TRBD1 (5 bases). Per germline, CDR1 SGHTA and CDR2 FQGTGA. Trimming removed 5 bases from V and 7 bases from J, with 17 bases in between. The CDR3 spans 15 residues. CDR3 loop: CASSPGGAQGEKLFF. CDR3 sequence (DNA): TGTGCCAGCAGCCCCGGCGGGGCTCAAGGTGAAAAACTGTTTTTT.

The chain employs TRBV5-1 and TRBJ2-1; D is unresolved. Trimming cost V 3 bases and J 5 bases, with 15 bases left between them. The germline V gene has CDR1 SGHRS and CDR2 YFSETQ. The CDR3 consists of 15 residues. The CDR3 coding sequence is TGCGCCAGCAGCTCGGCAGGTCTTCCCCACAATGAGCAGTTCTTC. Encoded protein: CASSSAGLPHNEQFF.

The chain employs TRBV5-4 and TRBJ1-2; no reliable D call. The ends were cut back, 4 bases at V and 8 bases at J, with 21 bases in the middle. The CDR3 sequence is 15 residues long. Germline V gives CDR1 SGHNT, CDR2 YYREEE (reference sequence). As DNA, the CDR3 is TGTGCCAGCAGCCCGACCACCCCCGGGGTGGGGGGCTACACCTTC. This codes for CASSPTTPGVGGYTF.

CDR3 residues: CASSTWTGGLDGYTF. The CDR3, as DNA: TGTGCCAGCAGCACCTGGACAGGGGGCTTGGATGGCTACACCTTC. The rearrangement links TRBV5-8 to TRBJ1-2, with 11 bases fitting TRBD1. The CDR3 spans 15 residues. CDR1 SGHTS and CDR2 YDEGEE come from the germline V gene. V lost 4 bases, J lost 6 bases, and 8 bases stayed unmatched. The variable domain in full, completed from reference TRBV5-8 and TRBJ1-2, reads EAGVTQSPTHLIKTRGQQATLRCSPISGHTSVYWYQQALGLGLQFLLWYDEGEERNRGNFPPRFSGRQFPNYSSELNVNALELEDSALYLCASSTWTGGLDGYTFGSGTRLTVV.

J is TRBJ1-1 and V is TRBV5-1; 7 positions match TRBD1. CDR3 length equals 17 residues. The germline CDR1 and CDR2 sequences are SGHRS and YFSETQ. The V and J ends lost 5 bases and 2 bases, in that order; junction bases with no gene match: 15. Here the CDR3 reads CASSLTGTDYPNTEAFF. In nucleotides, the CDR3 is TGCGCCAGCAGTTTAACCGGGACAGACTACCCAAACACTGAAGCTTTCTTT.

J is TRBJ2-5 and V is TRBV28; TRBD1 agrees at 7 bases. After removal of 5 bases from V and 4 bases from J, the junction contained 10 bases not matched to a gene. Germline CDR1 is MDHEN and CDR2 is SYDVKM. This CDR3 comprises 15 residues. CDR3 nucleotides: TGTGCCAGCAGTCCCGGACAGGTCGGTACAGAGACCCAGTACTTC. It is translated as CASSPGQVGTETQYF.

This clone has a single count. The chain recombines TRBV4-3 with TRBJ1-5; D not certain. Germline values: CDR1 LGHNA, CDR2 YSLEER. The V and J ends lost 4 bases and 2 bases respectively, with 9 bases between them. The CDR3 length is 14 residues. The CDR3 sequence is CASSRGFGNQPQHF. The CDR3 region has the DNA TGCGCCAGCAGCCGCGGGTTCGGCAATCAGCCCCAGCATTTT.

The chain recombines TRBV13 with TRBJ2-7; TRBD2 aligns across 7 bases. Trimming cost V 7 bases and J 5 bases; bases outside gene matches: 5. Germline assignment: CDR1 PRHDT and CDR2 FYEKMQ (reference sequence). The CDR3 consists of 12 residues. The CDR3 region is CASMAGANEQYF. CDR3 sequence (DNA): TGTGCCAGCATGGCGGGAGCAAACGAGCAGTACTTC. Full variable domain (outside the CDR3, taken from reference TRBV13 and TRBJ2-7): AAGVIQSPRHLIKEKRETATLKCYPIPRHDTVYWYQQGPGQDPQFLISFYEKMQSDKGSIPDRFSAQQFSDYHSELNMSSLELGDSALYFCASMAGANEQYFGPGTRLTVT.

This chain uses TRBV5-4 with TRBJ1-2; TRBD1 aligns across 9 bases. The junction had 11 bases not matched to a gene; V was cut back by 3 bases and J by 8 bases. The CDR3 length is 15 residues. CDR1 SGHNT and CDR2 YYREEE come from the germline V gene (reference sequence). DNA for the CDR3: TGTGCCAGCAGCTGGGGCCGGGACAGGGTCGAAGGCTACACCTTC. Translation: CASSWGRDRVEGYTF.